This TCR beta chain was found in a study of blood T cell repertoires in COVID-19. Overall study: Sample material is recorded as cDNA or gDNA derived from T cells, B-cell-depleted T cells, or PBMCs.

Assay: immunoSEQ multiplex PCR; the TCRdb copy retains only in-frame clones and omits some. The table lists about 46,000 clones, around four fifths of them singletons. CDR1 and CDR2 from the germline V gene are SGHTA and FQGTGA. There are 17 residues in the CDR3. V was pared by 0 bases and J by 0 bases, with 9 bases between. The sequence came from an elderly woman with acute or convalescent COVID-19. The material sequenced was peripheral blood. J is TRBJ1-6 and V is TRBV7-3; D remains unclear. CDR3 loop: CASSLTSESSYNSPLHF. In nucleotides, the CDR3 is TGTGCCAGCAGCTTAACGTCCGAGAGCTCCTATAATTCACCCCTCCACTTT. Together with reference TRBV7-3 and TRBJ1-6, the CDR3 gives the full variable domain: GAGVSQTPSNKVTEKGKYVELRCDPISGHTALYWYRQSLGQGPEFLIYFQGTGAADDSGLPNDRFFAVRPEGSVSTLKIQRTERGDSAVYLCASSLTSESSYNSPLHFGNGTRLTVT.